These 13 T cell receptor beta chains were sequenced from one sample in a study of human T cells and chemical hapten exposure. One entry per CDR3 protein, called by TCRdb with MiXCR from the RACE reads. The sample yields about 110,000 distinct CDR3 sequences, roughly 10% seen once. Time point specified: patch test 2, 6 weeks after DPC sensitization. Described treatment: therapeutic diphenylcyclopropenone sensitization with weekly scalp DPC. Sequencing was performed on whole blood, taken in connection with sensitization to the hapten diphenylcyclopropenone (DPC). The receptor set was obtained from a woman aged 40-49 years with alopecia areata. Some clones in this sample may be carry-over from other donors' samples.

The table lists this clonotype with a few counts. V is TRBV4-3 and J is TRBJ2-1; TRBD2 matches 8 bases. There are 16 residues in the CDR3. The germline V gene encodes CDR1 LGHNA and CDR2 YSLEER. Trimming cost V 0 bases and J 8 bases; bases outside gene matches: 9. The chain's CDR3 is CASSQEPGGAFYEQFF. In DNA, the CDR3 is TGCGCCAGCAGCCAAGAACCGGGGGGGGCATTTTATGAGCAGTTCTTC.

This chain uses TRBV18 with TRBJ2-1; no clear D gene. The V end lost 2 bases, the J end lost 7 bases, and 9 bases lay between the germline ends. Germline-derived CDR1 and CDR2 are KGHSH and LQKENI. The CDR3 totals 13 residues. This chain's CDR3 is CASSPFEENEQFF. For the CDR3, the DNA is TGTGCCAGCTCACCATTCGAAGAAAATGAGCAGTTCTTC.

A remark on this clonotype: A much larger clone differs by one base, so this may be a read error. The rearrangement uses TRBV7-9 and TRBJ2-3, with TRBD2 identical over 13 bases. The length of the CDR3 is 16 residues. Per the germline V gene, CDR1 is SEHNR and CDR2 is FQNEAQ (reference sequence). The CDR3 nucleotides read TGTGCCAGCAGCTTAGGGACTAGCGGGGGCACAGATAGGCAGTATTTT. This gives the protein CASSLGTSGGTDRQYF.

This clonotype was seen at least ten times. The J gene is TRBJ2-7, the V gene TRBV12-3 or TRBV12-4; 9 bases are a match to TRBD1. The CDR3 is 15 residues long. The J segment lost 1 base and the V segment lost 6 bases, leaving 7 bases of the junction unmatched. Here the CDR3 DNA reads TGTGCCAGCAGCCCCGGGACAGGGAATTCCTACGAGCAGTACTTC. Residues: CASSPGTGNSYEQYF.

This clonotype was recorded a few times. This chain uses TRBV4-1 with TRBJ2-7; TRBD1 might be the D (5 bases). V gave up 5 bases and J gave up 1 base, with 15 bases separating them. There are 15 residues in the CDR3. Germline values: CDR1 MGHRA, CDR2 YSYEKL. CDR3: CASSYLGAGSYEQYF. As DNA, the CDR3 is TGCGCCAGCAGCTACCTAGGGGCAGGGTCCTACGAGCAGTACTTC.

J is TRBJ2-3 and V is TRBV4-3; D is uncertain. CDR1 LGHNA and CDR2 YSLEER come from the germline V gene. The germline V and J ends were trimmed by 0 bases and 0 bases, with 10 bases remaining between them. The CDR3 has 16 amino acids. CDR3 nucleotides: TGCGCCAGCAGCCAAGAGATTCCCCGAAGCACAGATACGCAGTATTTT. This translates into CASSQEIPRSTDTQYF.

The table lists this clonotype with many counts. The chain employs TRBV11-2 and TRBJ2-5; a weak D match, TRBD2 (6 bases). Germline V gene sequence: CDR1 SGHAT, CDR2 FQNNGV. The length of the CDR3 is 15 residues. V lost 1 base, J lost 2 bases, and 11 bases lay in between. The CDR3 loop reads CASSLGGGAQETQYF. For the CDR3, the DNA is TGTGCCAGCAGCTTAGGTGGCGGGGCTCAAGAGACCCAGTACTTC.

This clonotype was seen at least ten times. V is TRBV7-8 and J is TRBJ2-3; 9 positions agree with TRBD2. Germline V gene lookup returns CDR1 SGHVS and CDR2 FQNEAQ. V lost 5 bases, J lost 3 bases, and 3 bases stayed unmatched. The CDR3 has 14 amino acids. The CDR3 region is CASSDTSGTDTQYF. For the CDR3, the DNA is TGTGCCAGCAGCGATACTAGCGGGACAGATACGCAGTATTTT.

The chain combines TRBV2 with TRBJ2-2, with D perhaps matching TRBD1 (6 bases). Germline-derived CDR1 and CDR2 are SNHLY and FYNNEI. Trimming took 11 bases from V and 4 from J, leaving 14 bases between them. The CDR3 has 13 amino acids. The CDR3 is CAGAGTSTGELFF. In DNA form, the CDR3 reads TGTGCCGGCGCCGGGACATCCACCGGGGAGCTGTTTTTT.

CDR3 DNA sequence: TGCGCCAGCAGCTTCTTAGCGGGAGCAGATACGCAGTATTTT. Translated: CASSFLAGADTQYF. This chain links TRBV5-1 with TRBJ2-3; 9 nucleotides agree with TRBD2. V lost 2 bases and J lost 4; bases outside the gene matches: 2. The CDR3 runs to 14 residues. Per the germline V gene, CDR1 is SGHRS and CDR2 is YFSETQ. Supplemented by reference TRBV5-1 and TRBJ2-3, the full variable domain reads KAGVTQTPRYLIKTRGQQVTLSCSPISGHRSVSWYQQTPGQGLQFLFEYFSETQRNKGNFPGRFSGRQFSNSRSEMNVSTLELGDSALYLCASSFLAGADTQYFGPGTRLTVL.

This clonotype was counted ten times or more. This chain links TRBV3-1 with TRBJ1-4; possible D gene TRBD1, 5 bases. V shed 4 bases and J shed 8 bases, with 20 bases lying between them. The germline gives CDR1 LGHDT, CDR2 YNNKEL (reference sequence). CDR3 length equals 16 residues. The CDR3, as DNA: TGTGCCAGCAGCCGTAGCTCCGGGGGACTGTGGGAAAAACTGTTTTTT. It encodes CASSRSSGGLWEKLFF.

J is TRBJ1-1 and V is TRBV4-3; no clear D gene. The CDR3 loop spans 15 amino acids. Trimming removed 4 bases at V and 1 base at J, with 13 bases between. Germline CDR1 is LGHNA and CDR2 is YSLEER. The CDR3 sequence: CASSLKERGNTEAFF. The DNA of the CDR3 is TGCGCCAGCAGCCTTAAAGAGAGAGGGAACACTGAAGCTTTCTTT.

A word on this clonotype: The junction departs from the called germline gene at one end, perhaps through a read error. This chain joins TRBV7-9 and TRBJ2-2, with D maybe TRBD1 (6 bases). CDR1 and CDR2 (germline): SEHNR, FQNEAQ (reference sequence). The CDR3 has 16 residues. The CDR3, as DNA: TGTGTCAGCAGCGTCACCGGGACAACGAACACCGGGGAGCTGTTTTTT. It translates to CVSSVTGTTNTGELFF.